Following are 5 T cell receptor beta chains from one sample sequenced in a study of blood T cell repertoires in COVID-19. Clones were read by immunoSEQ multiplex PCR, and TCRdb kept only the in-frame ones, dropping some. The sample lists 200,000 to 300,000 clones; around four fifths were seen once. The sample taken for sequencing was peripheral blood. These receptors originate from a woman aged 55-69 years with active or convalescent COVID-19.

The gene calls are TRBV4-1 and TRBJ1-6; TRBD1 matches 7 bases. V dropped 0 bases and J dropped 13; count of bases not matched to a gene: 12. The length of the CDR3 is 16 residues. The germline CDR1 and CDR2 sequences are MGHRA and YSYEKL. CDR3 residues: CASSQDPGTVFAPLHF. CDR3 in DNA: TGCGCCAGCAGCCAAGATCCCGGGACAGTTTTTGCGCCCCTCCACTTT.

The chain is built from TRBV9 and TRBJ2-5; perhaps TRBD1 as D (6 bases). CDR1 SGDLS and CDR2 YYNGEE come from the germline V gene. V was cut by 3 bases and J by 0 bases, with 12 bases left in between. This CDR3 region has 15 residues. The CDR3 DNA sequence: TGTGCCAGCAGCGCCAGAGGGACACACCAAGAGACCCAGTACTTC. It yields the protein CASSARGTHQETQYF.

The J gene is TRBJ1-4, the V gene TRBV7-6; the D gene is possibly TRBD1 (5 bases). The CDR3 runs to 15 residues. The germline V gene has CDR1 SGHVS and CDR2 FNYEAQ. The V end lost 2 bases, the J end lost 2 bases, and 9 bases lay between the germline ends. The CDR3: CASSLRGDTNEKLFF. CDR3 DNA: TGTGCCAGCAGCTTACGGGGGGACACTAATGAAAAACTGTTTTTT. Filled out from reference TRBV7-6 and TRBJ1-4, the complete variable domain reads GAGVSQSPRYKVTKRGQDVALRCDPISGHVSLYWYRQALGQGPEFLTYFNYEAQQDKSGLPNDRFSAERPEGSISTLTIQRTEQRDSAMYRCASSLRGDTNEKLFFGSGTQLSVL.

CDR3 protein: CASSFGTLNTEAFF. DNA for the CDR3: TGTGCCAGCAGTTTCGGGACACTGAACACTGAAGCTTTCTTT. The V gene is TRBV11-3, the J gene TRBJ1-1, with a tentative D call TRBD1 (6 bases). Germline CDR1 reads SGHNT; CDR2 reads YENEEA. V lost 6 bases and J lost 0, with 11 bases in between. The CDR3 is 14 residues long.

The chain joins TRBV7-3 to TRBJ2-2, with TRBD2 matching 8 bases. Germline CDR1 SGHTA, CDR2 FQGTGA. The CDR3 is 18 amino acids. Losses at the gene ends were 5 bases for V and 5 bases for J; bases not matched to a gene: 16. This chain's CDR3 is CASSPRGGSGSRTGELFF. CDR3 in DNA: TGTGCCAGCAGCCCTCGGGGGGGTAGCGGAAGCAGGACCGGGGAGCTGTTTTTT.